The T cell receptor (beta chain) described here comes from a study of blood T cell repertoires in COVID-19. Study-wide background: COVID-19 samples collected from the United States, Italy and Spain covered acute and convalescent phases.

The CDR3 extends over 14 amino acids. With 8 bases clipped from V and 6 bases from J, the junction kept 5 bases outside the gene matches. The germline CDR1 and CDR2 sequences are LNHDA and SQIVND (reference sequence). Per the study methods: Using reference gene primer amplification, nucleated cell counts were estimated. Assay used: immunoSEQ multiplex PCR; TCRdb lists only in-frame clones, some missing. V and J calls and clone size follow that table, whereas D and trimming were derived from the DNA. The sample consists of about 350,000 clones, approximately 89% of them appearing once. The V and J genes are TRBV19 and TRBJ1-5; 12 bases map to TRBD1. The specimen was PBMCs or T cells enriched from blood (not recorded which). This clonotype was sampled from a woman aged 25 to 39 who had recovered from COVID-19. For the CDR3, the DNA is TGTGCCAGTTGGGGACAGGGGGCATCTCAGCCCCAGCATTTT. This codes for CASWGQGASQPQHF.